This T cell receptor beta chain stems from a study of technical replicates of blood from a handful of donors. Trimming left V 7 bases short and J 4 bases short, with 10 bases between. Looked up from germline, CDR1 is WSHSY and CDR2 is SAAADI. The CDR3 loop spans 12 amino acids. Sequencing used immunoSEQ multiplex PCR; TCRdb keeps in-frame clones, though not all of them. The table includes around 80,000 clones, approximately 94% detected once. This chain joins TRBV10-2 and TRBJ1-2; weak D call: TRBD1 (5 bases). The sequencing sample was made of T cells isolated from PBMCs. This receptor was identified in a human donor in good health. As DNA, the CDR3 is TGCGCCAGCAAGACAGTGCTCTATGGCTACACCTTC. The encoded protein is CASKTVLYGYTF.